This T cell receptor beta chain appears in the sequencing data of a study of technical replicates of blood from several donors. Clones were read by immunoSEQ multiplex PCR, and TCRdb kept only the in-frame ones, dropping some. This sample carries 75,000 to 90,000 clones, roughly 96% of them seen once, and the ten largest clones take approximately 0.32%. The CDR3 sequence is 12 residues long. V lost 8 bases and J 2 bases, leaving 7 bases between the germline ends. In germline, CDR1 is SNHLY, CDR2 FYNNEI. The V and J genes are TRBV2 and TRBJ1-3, with D possibly being TRBD1 (5 bases). The clonotype was recovered from a human donor in good health. Sequencing input: T cells isolated from PBMCs. The CDR3 here is CASSGTGNTIYF. The CDR3 DNA reads as TGTGCCAGCTCAGGGACTGGAAACACCATATATTTT.